These 22 T cell receptor beta chains were sequenced from one sample in a study of blood T cell repertoires in COVID-19 (dated by TCRdb to about 2020). Preparation of the library involved the immunoSEQ multiplex PCR assay. TCRdb stores this immuneACCESS table with in-frame sequences only. Part of the clones is absent; in the studies checked, under half of the shortfall reflects unresolved V genes, and no reason is known for the rest. The sample includes tens of thousands of clones, with more than 90% observed a single time. The ten largest clones take up 2.5% to 3.5% of the sample. Specimen: peripheral blood. Source of these receptors: a human donor in a cohort sampled during active COVID-19.

V usage is TRBV27 and J usage is TRBJ1-6; tentative D call: TRBD1 (5 bases). V lost 3 bases and J 8 bases, leaving 23 bases between the germline ends. The CDR3 is 18 residues long. CDR1 and CDR2 from the germline V gene are MNHEY and SMNVEV (reference sequence). CDR3 nucleotides: TGTGCCAGCAGTTTTTTAGGTTCCACAGGAGACGTGGATTCACCCCTCCACTTT. Encoded protein: CASSFLGSTGDVDSPLHF.

The V and J genes are TRBV19 and TRBJ1-1, with TRBD1 matching 7 bases. This CDR3 is built from 14 residues. Germline-derived CDR1 and CDR2 are LNHDA and SQIVND (reference sequence). The V gene end was trimmed by 10 bases and the J gene end by 1 base; junction bases not matched to a gene: 9. The CDR3: CATKRNRGNTEAFF. CDR3 nucleotides: TGTGCCACTAAGAGGAACAGGGGGAACACTGAAGCTTTCTTT.

The chain is built from TRBV5-6 and TRBJ1-1; D is unresolved. Germline V lookup: CDR1 SGHDT, CDR2 YYEEEE. The CDR3 runs 12 residues. Trimming took 2 bases from V and 6 from J, leaving 8 bases between them. CDR3 in amino acids: CASSLVQSEAFF. The CDR3 nucleotides read TGTGCCAGCAGCTTAGTACAGTCTGAAGCTTTCTTT. The full variable domain, its missing parts supplied by reference TRBV5-6 and TRBJ1-1, is DAGVTQSPTHLIKTRGQQVTLRCSPKSGHDTVSWYQQALGQGPQFIFQYYEEEERQRGNFPDRFSGHQFPNYSSELNVNALLLGDSALYLCASSLVQSEAFFGQGTRLTVV.

This clone was detected only once. The V and J genes are TRBV5-1 and TRBJ1-1, with 7 bases lining up with TRBD1. This CDR3 has 17 residues. The V segment lost 0 bases and the J segment 2 bases; nucleotides outside the gene matches: 10. From germline, CDR1 is SGHRS and CDR2 YFSETQ. CDR3: CASSLGARTGVNTEAFF. CDR3 nucleotides: TGCGCCAGCAGCTTGGGAGCAAGAACAGGGGTTAACACTGAAGCTTTCTTT.

V and J are TRBV10-2 and TRBJ2-7; 9 positions agree with TRBD1. V trimming: 8 bases; J trimming: 4 bases; junction bases outside the gene matches: 6. The CDR3 consists of 13 residues. Germline CDR1 and CDR2: WSHSY and SAAADI. Here the CDR3 DNA reads TGCGCCAGCTCGCGGACAGGGGTATACGAGCAGTACTTC. It encodes CASSRTGVYEQYF.

V gene TRBV4-1 combines with J gene TRBJ1-3, with D tentatively TRBD1 (6 bases). Trimming cost V 4 bases and J 4 bases, with 23 bases left between them. From germline, CDR1 is MGHRA and CDR2 YSYEKL. This CDR3 has 18 residues. The CDR3 DNA reads as TGCGCCAGCAGCCCGCGTTACCAATACACAGGGCCCGGAAACACCATATATTTT. Residues: CASSPRYQYTGPGNTIYF.

The V and J genes are TRBV7-2 and TRBJ1-2; D is ambiguous. The CDR3 has 14 amino acids. CDR1 and CDR2 from the germline V gene are SGHTA and FQGNSA. V lost 1 base to trimming and J lost 3 bases, with 9 bases between them. The CDR3 bases are TGTGCCAGCAGCTTAGAGTGGGCTGACTATGGCTACACCTTC. Protein: CASSLEWADYGYTF.

V usage is TRBV6-2 or TRBV6-3 and J usage is TRBJ1-1; 7 nucleotides match TRBD1. V lost 6 bases and J lost 3; bases outside the gene matches: 13. Germline V gene lookup returns CDR1 MNHEY and CDR2 SVGEGT. This CDR3 contains 16 residues. CDR3 sequence (DNA): TGTGCCAGCAGCCACCAATATTACAGGGGTGACACTGAAGCTTTCTTT. Its translation is CASSHQYYRGDTEAFF.

The gene calls are TRBV7-9 and TRBJ1-1; D remains unclear. This CDR3 is built from 12 residues. Germline CDR1 reads SEHNR; CDR2 reads FQNEAQ (reference sequence). Trimming cost V 1 base and J 10 bases, with 10 bases left between them. CDR3 residues: CASSLGEKRAFF. DNA for the CDR3: TGTGCCAGCAGCTTAGGGGAGAAACGAGCTTTCTTT.

This clone was recorded a few times. This rearrangement joins TRBV5-1 to TRBJ1-2; the D gene is possibly TRBD1 (6 bases). Germline CDR1 and CDR2: SGHRS and YFSETQ. CDR3 length: 16 amino acids. V was shortened by 0 bases and J by 2 bases, with 14 bases between the two germline ends. The CDR3 is CASSLGSGDSNYGYTF. The CDR3, as DNA: TGCGCCAGCAGCTTGGGGTCAGGGGATTCGAACTATGGCTACACCTTC.

This clone came up once. This chain uses TRBV5-4 with TRBJ2-5; TRBD2 aligns across 12 bases. The CDR3 is 16 residues long. After removal of 1 base from V and 5 bases from J, the junction contained 6 bases not matched to a gene. The V gene's germline CDR1 is SGHNT and CDR2 YYREEE (reference sequence). The DNA for the CDR3 is TGTGCCAGCAGCTTGAGGCTAGCGGGGGGGCGCGAGACCCAGTACTTC. It yields the protein CASSLRLAGGRETQYF.

The gene calls are TRBV5-1 and TRBJ2-6, with a weak D call TRBD1 (6 bases). V lost 7 bases and J lost 4, with 24 bases in between. Germline loops: CDR1 SGHRS, CDR2 YFSETQ. The CDR3 covers 18 residues. CDR3 amino acids: CASAQTGPSRAGANVLTF. Written as DNA, the CDR3 is TGCGCCAGCGCTCAGACAGGCCCTTCAAGAGCGGGGGCCAACGTCCTGACTTTC.

The V gene is TRBV9, the J gene TRBJ1-1, with D possibly TRBD1 on 6 matching bases. The CDR3 length is 16 residues. CDR1 SGDLS and CDR2 YYNGEE come from the germline V gene. V was shortened by 0 bases and J by 9 bases, with 21 bases between the two germline ends. The CDR3 region is CASSVAKAPGGNKAFF. Here the CDR3 DNA reads TGTGCCAGCAGCGTAGCAAAGGCCCCTGGGGGCAACAAAGCTTTCTTT.

This rearrangement joins TRBV27 to TRBJ1-2, with 7 bases matching TRBD1. V was clipped by 4 bases and J by 3 bases; unmatched bases: 11. The CDR3 is made up of 16 amino acids. Germline V gene sequence: CDR1 MNHEY, CDR2 SMNVEV (reference sequence). CDR3 nucleotide sequence: TGTGCCAGCAGTTCCCCGAGGGGGCGTATTCACTATGGCTACACCTTC. This codes for CASSSPRGRIHYGYTF.

The rearrangement joins TRBV3-1 (or the pseudogene TRBV3-2) to TRBJ1-1; D ambiguous. This CDR3 has 14 amino acids. Deletions cut 4 bases from V and 8 bases from J, with 17 bases between. Germline values: CDR1 LGHDT, CDR2 YNNKEL (reference sequence). The CDR3 DNA reads TGTGCCAGCAGCCGCGCTCGTGCCCCTATGGAAGCTTTCTTT. Translated, it gives CASSRARAPMEAFF.

CDR3 DNA: TGTGCCAGCTCCGAGGACAGACAAGAGACCCAGTACTTC. Protein: CASSEDRQETQYF. This rearrangement joins TRBV18 to TRBJ2-5; tentative D call: TRBD1 (6 bases). Trimming stripped 6 bases from V and 2 bases from J, with 10 bases between. The CDR3 has 13 residues. Germline-derived CDR1 and CDR2 are KGHSH and LQKENI.

The chain joins TRBV5-5 to TRBJ2-3; no firm D call. This CDR3 has 13 amino acids. V lost 4 bases to trimming and J lost 4 bases, with 10 bases between them. In germline, CDR1 is SGHKS, CDR2 YYEKEE (reference sequence). In nucleotides, the CDR3 is TGTGCCAGCAGCCCGTACTGGTCAGATACGCAGTATTTT. This translates into CASSPYWSDTQYF.

This rearrangement joins TRBV6-5 to TRBJ2-1; D is possibly TRBD2 (5 bases). Between the trimmed V and J ends, which lost 6 bases and 7 bases, there was a span of 10 bases. This CDR3 spans 12 amino acids. The germline gives CDR1 MNHEY, CDR2 SVGAGI. CDR3 region: CASSRGVNEQFF. The CDR3 nucleotides are TGTGCCAGCAGCCGGGGTGTGAATGAGCAGTTCTTC.

The chain joins TRBV19 to TRBJ1-1; D is unclear. Germline V gene data show CDR1 as LNHDA and CDR2 as SQIVND (reference sequence). The CDR3 is 15 amino acids. Trimming shortened V by 2 bases and J by 6 bases, and 16 bases separated the two germline ends. CDR3: CASSILAGSEAEAFF. The DNA of the CDR3 is TGTGCCAGTAGTATACTGGCGGGCTCTGAGGCTGAAGCTTTCTTT.

The V gene is TRBV6-5, the J gene TRBJ1-4; a weak D match, TRBD1 (5 bases). V was clipped by 5 bases and J by 7 bases, with 11 bases between them. The CDR3 is 13 amino acids. Per the germline V gene, CDR1 is MNHEY and CDR2 is SVGAGI. CDR3 region: CASSPQGVEKLFF. The CDR3 DNA sequence: TGTGCCAGCAGTCCCCAGGGTGTTGAAAAACTGTTTTTT.

The chain couples TRBV9 to TRBJ1-4; 7 nucleotides agree with TRBD1. Looked up from germline, CDR1 is SGDLS and CDR2 is YYNGEE. V gave up 4 bases and J gave up 0 bases; unmatched junction bases: 3. The CDR3 sequence is 15 residues long. Here the CDR3 reads CASSWGQSTNEKLFF. DNA for the CDR3: TGTGCCAGCAGCTGGGGACAGTCAACTAATGAAAAACTGTTTTTT.

The rearrangement uses TRBV27 and TRBJ1-3, with no clear D. Trimming took 8 bases from V and 0 from J, leaving 8 bases between them. The CDR3 is 13 amino acids. The germline V gene has CDR1 MNHEY and CDR2 SMNVEV (reference sequence). The DNA of the CDR3 is TGTGCCAGCCATCCCCCCTCTGGAAACACCATATATTTT. The encoded protein is CASHPPSGNTIYF.